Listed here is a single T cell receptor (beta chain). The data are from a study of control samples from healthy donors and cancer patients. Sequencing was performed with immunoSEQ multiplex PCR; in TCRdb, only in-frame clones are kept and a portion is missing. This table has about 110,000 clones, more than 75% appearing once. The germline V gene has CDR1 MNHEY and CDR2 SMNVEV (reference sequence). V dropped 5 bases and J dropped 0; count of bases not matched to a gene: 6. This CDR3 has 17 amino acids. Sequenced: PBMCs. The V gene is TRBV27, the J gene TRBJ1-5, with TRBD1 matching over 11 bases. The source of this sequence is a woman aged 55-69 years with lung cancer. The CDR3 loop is CASSTGQGGHSNQPQHF. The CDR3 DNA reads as TGTGCCAGCAGTACGGGACAGGGGGGCCATAGCAATCAGCCCCAGCATTTT.